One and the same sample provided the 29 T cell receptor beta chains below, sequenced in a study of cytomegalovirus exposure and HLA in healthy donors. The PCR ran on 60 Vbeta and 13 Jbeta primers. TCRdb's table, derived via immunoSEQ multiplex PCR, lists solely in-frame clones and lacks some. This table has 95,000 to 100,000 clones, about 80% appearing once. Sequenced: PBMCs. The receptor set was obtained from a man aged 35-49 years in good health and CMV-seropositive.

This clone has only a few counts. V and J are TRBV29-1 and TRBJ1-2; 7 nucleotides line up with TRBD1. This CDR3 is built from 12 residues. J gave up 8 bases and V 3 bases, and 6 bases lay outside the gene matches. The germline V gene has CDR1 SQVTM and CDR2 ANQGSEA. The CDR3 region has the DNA TGCAGCGTTGAGACAGGGCATAACGGCTACACCTTC. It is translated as CSVETGHNGYTF. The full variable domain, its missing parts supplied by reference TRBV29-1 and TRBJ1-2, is SAVISQKPSRDICQRGTSLTIQCQVDSQVTMMFWYRQQPGQSLTLIATANQGSEATYESGFVIDKFPISRPNLTFSTLTVSNMSPEDSSIYLCSVETGHNGYTFGSGTRLTVV.

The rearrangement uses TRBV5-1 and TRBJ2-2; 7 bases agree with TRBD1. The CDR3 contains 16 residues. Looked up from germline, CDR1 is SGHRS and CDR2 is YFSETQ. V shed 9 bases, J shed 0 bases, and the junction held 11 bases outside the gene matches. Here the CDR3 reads CATRDSSYANTGELFF. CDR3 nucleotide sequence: TGCGCCACCCGGGACAGCTCTTACGCGAACACCGGGGAGCTGTTTTTT.

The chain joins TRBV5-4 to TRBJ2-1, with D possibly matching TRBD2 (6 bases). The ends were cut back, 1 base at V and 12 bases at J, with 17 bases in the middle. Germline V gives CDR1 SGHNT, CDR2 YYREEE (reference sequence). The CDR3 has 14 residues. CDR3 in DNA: TGTGCCAGCAGCTTGTCTGGGGGGAACGGGGGGCAGTTCTTC. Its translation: CASSLSGGNGGQFF.

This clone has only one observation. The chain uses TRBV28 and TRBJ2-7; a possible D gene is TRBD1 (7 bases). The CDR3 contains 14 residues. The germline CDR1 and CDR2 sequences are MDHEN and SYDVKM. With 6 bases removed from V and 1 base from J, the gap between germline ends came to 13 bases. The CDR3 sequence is CASRPTGRSYEQYF. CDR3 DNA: TGTGCCAGCAGACCGACAGGGAGGTCCTACGAGCAGTACTTC.

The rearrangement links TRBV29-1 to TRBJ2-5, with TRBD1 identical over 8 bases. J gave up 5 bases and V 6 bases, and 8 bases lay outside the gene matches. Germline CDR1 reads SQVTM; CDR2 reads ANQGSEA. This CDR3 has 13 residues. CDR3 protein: CSVLQGVQETQYF. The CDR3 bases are TGCAGCGTCTTACAGGGGGTCCAGGAGACCCAGTACTTC.

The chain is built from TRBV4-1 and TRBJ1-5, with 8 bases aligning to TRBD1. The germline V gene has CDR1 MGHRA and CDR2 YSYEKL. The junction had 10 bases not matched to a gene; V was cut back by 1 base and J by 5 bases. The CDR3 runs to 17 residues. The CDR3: CASSQGRITGGDQPQHF. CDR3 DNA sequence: TGCGCCAGCAGCCAAGGAAGAATAACAGGGGGAGATCAGCCCCAGCATTTT.

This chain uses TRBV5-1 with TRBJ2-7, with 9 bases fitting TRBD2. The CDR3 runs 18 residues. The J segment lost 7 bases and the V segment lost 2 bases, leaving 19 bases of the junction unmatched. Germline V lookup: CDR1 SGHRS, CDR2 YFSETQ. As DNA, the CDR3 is TGCGCCAGCAGCTTAGGTCCTAGCGGGGCTGGTGGGTGGAGAGAGCAGTACTTC. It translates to CASSLGPSGAGGWREQYF.

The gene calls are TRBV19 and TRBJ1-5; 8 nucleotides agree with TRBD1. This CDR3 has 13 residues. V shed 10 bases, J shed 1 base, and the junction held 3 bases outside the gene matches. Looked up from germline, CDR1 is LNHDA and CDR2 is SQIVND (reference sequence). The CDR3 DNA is TGTGCCACAGACAGGGGAAGCAATCAGCCCCAGCATTTT. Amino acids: CATDRGSNQPQHF.

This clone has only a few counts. DNA for the CDR3: TGCGCCAGCAGCCTGGGCCCCCAGGGGCAGGGGCAGCCCCAGCATTTT. This codes for CASSLGPQGQGQPQHF. The rearrangement uses TRBV5-1 and TRBJ1-5; D perhaps matches TRBD1 (6 bases). This CDR3 spans 16 amino acids. Germline lookup yields CDR1 SGHRS and CDR2 YFSETQ. The V end was cut by 4 bases, the J end by 7 bases, with 21 bases between.

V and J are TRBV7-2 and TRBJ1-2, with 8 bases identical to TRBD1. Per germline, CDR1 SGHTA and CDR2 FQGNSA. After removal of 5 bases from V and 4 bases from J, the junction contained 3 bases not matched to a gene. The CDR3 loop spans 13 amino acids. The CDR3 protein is CASSLQGAYGYTF. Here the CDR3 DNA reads TGTGCCAGCAGCCTCCAGGGGGCCTATGGCTACACCTTC.

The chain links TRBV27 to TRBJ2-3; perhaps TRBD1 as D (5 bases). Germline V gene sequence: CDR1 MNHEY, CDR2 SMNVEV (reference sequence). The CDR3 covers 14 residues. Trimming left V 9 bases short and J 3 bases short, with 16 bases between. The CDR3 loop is CASKGHLGTDTQYF. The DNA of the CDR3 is TGTGCCAGTAAGGGGCACCTAGGGACAGATACGCAGTATTTT.

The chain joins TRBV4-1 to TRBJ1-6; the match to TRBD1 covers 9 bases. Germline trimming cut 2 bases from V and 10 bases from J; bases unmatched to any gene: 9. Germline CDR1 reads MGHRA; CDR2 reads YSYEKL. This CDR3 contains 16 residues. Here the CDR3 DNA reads TGCGCCAGCAGCCAAACATCACAGGGGGCTCGATCACCCCTCCACTTT. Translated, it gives CASSQTSQGARSPLHF.

The CDR3 region is CASSQTDRDEQFF. The CDR3 DNA sequence: TGTGCCAGCAGCCAGACCGACAGGGACGAGCAGTTCTTC. V gene TRBV7-9 combines with J gene TRBJ2-1, with 7 bases that match TRBD1. The V segment lost 5 bases and the J segment 10 bases; nucleotides outside the gene matches: 8. Germline assignment: CDR1 SEHNR and CDR2 FQNEAQ (reference sequence). The CDR3 runs 13 residues.

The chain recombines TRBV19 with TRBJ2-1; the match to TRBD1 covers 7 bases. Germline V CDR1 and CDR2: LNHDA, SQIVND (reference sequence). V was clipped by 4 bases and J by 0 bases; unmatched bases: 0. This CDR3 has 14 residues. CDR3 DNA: TGTGCCAGTAGTAGACAGGGCTCCTACAATGAGCAGTTCTTC. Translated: CASSRQGSYNEQFF.

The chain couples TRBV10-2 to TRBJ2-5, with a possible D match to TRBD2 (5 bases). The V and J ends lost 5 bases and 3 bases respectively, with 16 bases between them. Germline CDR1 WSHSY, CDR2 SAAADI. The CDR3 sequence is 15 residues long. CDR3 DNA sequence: TGCGCCAGCAGTCCCCAGCGGCACCAAAAAGAGACCCAGTACTTC. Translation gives CASSPQRHQKETQYF.

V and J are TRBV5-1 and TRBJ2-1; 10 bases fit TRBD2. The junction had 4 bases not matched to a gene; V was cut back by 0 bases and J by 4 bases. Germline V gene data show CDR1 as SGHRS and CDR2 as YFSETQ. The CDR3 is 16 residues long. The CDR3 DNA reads TGCGCCAGCAGCTTGGCCGCTAGCGGGGGTTACAATGAGCAGTTCTTC. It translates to CASSLAASGGYNEQFF. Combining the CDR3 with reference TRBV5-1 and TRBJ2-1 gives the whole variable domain KAGVTQTPRYLIKTRGQQVTLSCSPISGHRSVSWYQQTPGQGLQFLFEYFSETQRNKGNFPGRFSGRQFSNSRSEMNVSTLELGDSALYLCASSLAASGGYNEQFFGPGTRLTVL.

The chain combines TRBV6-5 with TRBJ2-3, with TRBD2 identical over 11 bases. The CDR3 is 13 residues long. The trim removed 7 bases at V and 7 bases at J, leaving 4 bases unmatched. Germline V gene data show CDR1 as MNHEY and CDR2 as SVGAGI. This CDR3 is CASTVAGGHTQYF. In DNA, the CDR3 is TGTGCCAGCACTGTAGCGGGGGGGCATACGCAGTATTTT.

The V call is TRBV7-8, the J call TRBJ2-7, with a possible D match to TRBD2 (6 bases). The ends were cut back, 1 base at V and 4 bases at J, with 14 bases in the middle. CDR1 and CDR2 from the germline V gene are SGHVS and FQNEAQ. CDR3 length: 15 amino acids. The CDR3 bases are TGTGCCAGCAGCTTAGTAGCTAGCGCCTCGTACGAGCAGTACTTC. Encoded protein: CASSLVASASYEQYF.

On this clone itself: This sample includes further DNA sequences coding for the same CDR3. The CDR3 here is CASSGRGTDTQYF. The CDR3 DNA reads TGTGCCAGTAGCGGGAGGGGCACAGATACGCAGTATTTT. The chain joins TRBV19 to TRBJ2-3; TRBD2 matches 8 bases. The germline gives CDR1 LNHDA, CDR2 SQIVND (reference sequence). The CDR3 has 13 residues. Trimming took 6 bases from V and 1 from J; bases not matched to a gene: 0.

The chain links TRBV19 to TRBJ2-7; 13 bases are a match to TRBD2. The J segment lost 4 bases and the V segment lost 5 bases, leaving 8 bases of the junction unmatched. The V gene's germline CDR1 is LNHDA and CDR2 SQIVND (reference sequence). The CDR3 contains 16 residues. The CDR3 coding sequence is TGTGCCAGTAGTTCGGTGGGGACTAGCGGGGAGTACGAGCAGTACTTC. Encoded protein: CASSSVGTSGEYEQYF.

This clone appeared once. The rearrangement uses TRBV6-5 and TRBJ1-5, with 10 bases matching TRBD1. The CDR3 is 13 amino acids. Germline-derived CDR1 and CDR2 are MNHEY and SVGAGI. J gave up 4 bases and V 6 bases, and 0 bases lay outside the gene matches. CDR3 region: CASRDRGNQPQHF. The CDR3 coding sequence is TGTGCCAGCAGGGACAGGGGGAATCAGCCCCAGCATTTT.

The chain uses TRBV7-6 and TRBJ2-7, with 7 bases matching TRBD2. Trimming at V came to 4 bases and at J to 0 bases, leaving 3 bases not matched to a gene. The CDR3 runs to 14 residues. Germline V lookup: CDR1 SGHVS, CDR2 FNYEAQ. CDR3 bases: TGTGCCAGCAGCTCGGGACTACCCTCCTACGAGCAGTACTTC. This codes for CASSSGLPSYEQYF.

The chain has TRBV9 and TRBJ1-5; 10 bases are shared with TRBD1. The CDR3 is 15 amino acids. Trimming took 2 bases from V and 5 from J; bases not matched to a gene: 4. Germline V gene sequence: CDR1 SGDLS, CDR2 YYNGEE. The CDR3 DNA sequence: TGTGCCAGCAGCGTTACCGGGACAGGGGATCAGCCCCAGCATTTT. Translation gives CASSVTGTGDQPQHF.

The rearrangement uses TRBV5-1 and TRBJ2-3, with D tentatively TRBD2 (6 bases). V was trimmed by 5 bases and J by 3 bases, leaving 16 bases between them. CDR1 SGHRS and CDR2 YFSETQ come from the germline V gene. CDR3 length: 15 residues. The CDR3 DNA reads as TGCGCCAGCAGAAGGTCGGGAGATTCAACAGATACGCAGTATTTT. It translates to CASRRSGDSTDTQYF.

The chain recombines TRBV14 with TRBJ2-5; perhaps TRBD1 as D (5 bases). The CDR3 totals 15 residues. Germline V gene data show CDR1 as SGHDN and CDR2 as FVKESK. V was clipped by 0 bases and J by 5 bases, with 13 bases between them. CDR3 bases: TGTGCCAGCAGCCAAGAAGTCAGGGTTTTCGAGACCCAGTACTTC. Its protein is CASSQEVRVFETQYF. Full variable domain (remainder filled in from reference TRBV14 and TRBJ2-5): EAGVTQFPSHSVIEKGQTVTLRCDPISGHDNLYWYRRVMGKEIKFLLHFVKESKQDESGMPNNRFLAERTGGTYSTLKVQPAELEDSGVYFCASSQEVRVFETQYFGPGTRLLVL.

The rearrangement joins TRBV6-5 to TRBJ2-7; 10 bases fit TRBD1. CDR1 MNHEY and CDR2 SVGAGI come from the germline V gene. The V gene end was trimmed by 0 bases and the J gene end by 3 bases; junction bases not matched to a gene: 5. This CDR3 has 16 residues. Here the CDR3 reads CASSYSPGTGDYEQYF. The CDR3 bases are TGTGCCAGCAGTTACTCCCCCGGGACAGGGGACTACGAGCAGTACTTC.

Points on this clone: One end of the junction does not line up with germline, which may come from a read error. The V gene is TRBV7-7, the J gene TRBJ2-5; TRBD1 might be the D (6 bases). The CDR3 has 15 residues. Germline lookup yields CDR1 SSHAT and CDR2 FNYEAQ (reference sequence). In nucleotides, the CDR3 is TGTGCTAGCAGCTTAGGTAGTGGTCAGGGGGAGACCCAGTACTTC. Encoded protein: CASSLGSGQGETQYF.

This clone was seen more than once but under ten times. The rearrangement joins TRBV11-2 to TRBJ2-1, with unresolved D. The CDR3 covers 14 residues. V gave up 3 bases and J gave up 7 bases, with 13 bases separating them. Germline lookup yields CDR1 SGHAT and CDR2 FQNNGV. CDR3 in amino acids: CASSFLGRQNEQFF. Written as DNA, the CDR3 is TGTGCCAGCAGCTTTTTAGGCAGGCAGAATGAGCAGTTCTTC.

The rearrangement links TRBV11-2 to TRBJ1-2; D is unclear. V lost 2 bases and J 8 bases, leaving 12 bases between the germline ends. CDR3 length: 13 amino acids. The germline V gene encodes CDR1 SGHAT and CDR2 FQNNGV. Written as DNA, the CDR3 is TGTGCCAGCAGCTTAAGTGGGCGGGAAGGCTACACCTTC. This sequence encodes CASSLSGREGYTF. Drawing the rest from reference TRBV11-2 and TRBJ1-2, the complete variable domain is EAGVAQSPRYKIIEKRQSVAFWCNPISGHATLYWYQQILGQGPKLLIQFQNNGVVDDSQLPKDRFSAERLKGVDSTLKIQPAKLEDSAVYLCASSLSGREGYTFGSGTRLTVV.